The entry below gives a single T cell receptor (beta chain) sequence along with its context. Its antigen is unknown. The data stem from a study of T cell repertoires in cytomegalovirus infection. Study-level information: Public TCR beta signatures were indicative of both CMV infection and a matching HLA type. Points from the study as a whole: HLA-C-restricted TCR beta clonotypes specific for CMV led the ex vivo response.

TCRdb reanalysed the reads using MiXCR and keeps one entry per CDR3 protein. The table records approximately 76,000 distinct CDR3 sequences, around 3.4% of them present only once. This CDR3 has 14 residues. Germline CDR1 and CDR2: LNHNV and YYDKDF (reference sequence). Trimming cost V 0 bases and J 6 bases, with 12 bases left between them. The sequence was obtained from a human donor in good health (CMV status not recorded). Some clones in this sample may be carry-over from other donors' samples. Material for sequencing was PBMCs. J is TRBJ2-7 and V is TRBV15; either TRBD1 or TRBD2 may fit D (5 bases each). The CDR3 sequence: CATSRDGGGSEQYF. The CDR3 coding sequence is TGTGCCACCAGCAGAGATGGGGGTGGGAGCGAGCAGTACTTC.